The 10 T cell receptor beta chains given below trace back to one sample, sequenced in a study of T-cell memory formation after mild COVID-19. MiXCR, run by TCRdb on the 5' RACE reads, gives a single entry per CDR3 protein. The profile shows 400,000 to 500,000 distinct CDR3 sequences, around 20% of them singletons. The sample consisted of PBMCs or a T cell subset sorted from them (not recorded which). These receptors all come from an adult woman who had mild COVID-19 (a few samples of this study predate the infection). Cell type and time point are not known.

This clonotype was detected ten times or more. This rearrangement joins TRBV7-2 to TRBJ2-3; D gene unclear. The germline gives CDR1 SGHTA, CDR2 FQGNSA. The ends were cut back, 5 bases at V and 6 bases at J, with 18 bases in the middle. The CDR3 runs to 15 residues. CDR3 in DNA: TGTGCCAGCAGCCACCCTGCATCCCTCTCGGATACGCAGTATTTT. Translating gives CASSHPASLSDTQYF.

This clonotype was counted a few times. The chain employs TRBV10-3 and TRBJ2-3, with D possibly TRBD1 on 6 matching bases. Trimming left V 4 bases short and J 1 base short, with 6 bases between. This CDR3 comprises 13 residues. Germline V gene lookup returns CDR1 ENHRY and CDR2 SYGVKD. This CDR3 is CAISAGGTDTQYF. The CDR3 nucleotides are TGTGCCATCAGTGCAGGGGGCACAGATACGCAGTATTTT.

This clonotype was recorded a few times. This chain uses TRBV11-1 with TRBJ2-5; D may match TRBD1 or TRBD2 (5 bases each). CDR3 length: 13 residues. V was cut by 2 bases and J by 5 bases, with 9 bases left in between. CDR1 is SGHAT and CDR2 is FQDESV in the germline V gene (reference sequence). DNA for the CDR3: TGTGCCAGCAGCTTATCCGAGGGGGAGACCCAGTACTTC. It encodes CASSLSEGETQYF.

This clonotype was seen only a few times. The CDR3 reads CASSLESGRPREQYF. In DNA, the CDR3 is TGCGCCAGCAGCTTGGAGTCAGGGCGACCTCGGGAGCAGTACTTC. The genes are TRBV5-1 and TRBJ2-7, with D tentatively TRBD1 (5 bases). CDR1 SGHRS and CDR2 YFSETQ come from the germline V gene. This CDR3 has 15 amino acids. Trimming pared 0 bases from V and 7 bases from J, leaving 17 bases between.

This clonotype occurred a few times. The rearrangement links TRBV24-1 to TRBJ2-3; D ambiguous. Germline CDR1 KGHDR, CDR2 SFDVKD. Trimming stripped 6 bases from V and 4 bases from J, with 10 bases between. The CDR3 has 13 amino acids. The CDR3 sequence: CATSKFQPDTQYF. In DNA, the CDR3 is TGTGCCACCAGTAAGTTTCAGCCAGATACGCAGTATTTT.

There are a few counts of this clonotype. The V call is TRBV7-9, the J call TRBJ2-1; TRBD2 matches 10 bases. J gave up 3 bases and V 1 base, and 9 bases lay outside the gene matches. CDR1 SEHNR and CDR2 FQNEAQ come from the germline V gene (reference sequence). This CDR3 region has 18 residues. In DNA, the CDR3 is TGTGCCAGCAGCTTAGTGTCTAGCGGGGGACTCCGCTACAATGAGCAGTTCTTC. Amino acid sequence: CASSLVSSGGLRYNEQFF.

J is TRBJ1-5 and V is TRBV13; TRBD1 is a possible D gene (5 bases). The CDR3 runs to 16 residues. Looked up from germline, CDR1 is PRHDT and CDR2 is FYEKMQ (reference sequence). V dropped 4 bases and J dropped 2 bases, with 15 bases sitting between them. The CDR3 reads CASSSGRMGGNQPQHF. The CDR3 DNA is TGTGCCAGCAGCTCCGGACGGATGGGGGGCAATCAGCCCCAGCATTTT.

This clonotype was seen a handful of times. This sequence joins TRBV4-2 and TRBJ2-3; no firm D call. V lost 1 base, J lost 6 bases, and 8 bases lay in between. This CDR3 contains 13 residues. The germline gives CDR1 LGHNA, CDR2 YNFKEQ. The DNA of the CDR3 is TGTGCCAGCAGCCAAGTTGGTCTGGATACGCAGTATTTT. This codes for CASSQVGLDTQYF.

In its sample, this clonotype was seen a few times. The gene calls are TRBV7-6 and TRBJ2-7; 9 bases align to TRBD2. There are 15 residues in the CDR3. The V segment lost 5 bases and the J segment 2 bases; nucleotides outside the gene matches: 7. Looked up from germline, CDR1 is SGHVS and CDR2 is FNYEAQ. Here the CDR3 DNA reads TGTGCCAGCAGCGACCGGACTAGCGTTGCCTACGAGCAGTACTTC. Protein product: CASSDRTSVAYEQYF.

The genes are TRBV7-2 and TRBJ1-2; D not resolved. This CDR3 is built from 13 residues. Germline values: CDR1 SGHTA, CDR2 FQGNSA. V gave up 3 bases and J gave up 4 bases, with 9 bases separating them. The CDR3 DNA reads TGTGCCAGCAGCTTGTCACTGTTCTATGGCTACACCTTC. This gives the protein CASSLSLFYGYTF. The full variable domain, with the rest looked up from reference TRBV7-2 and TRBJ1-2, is GAGVSQSPSNKVTEKGKDVELRCDPISGHTALYWYRQSLGQGLEFLIYFQGNSAPDKSGLPSDRFSAERTGGSVSTLTIQRTQQEDSAVYLCASSLSLFYGYTFGSGTRLTVV.